The 24 T cell receptor beta chains reported below all come from one sample, sequenced in a study of radiation and T cells in renal cell carcinoma. TCRdb keeps only in-frame clones here, not all; method: immunoSEQ multiplex PCR. The profile shows fewer than 200,000 clones, roughly 90% of them singletons. Stated time point: blood 4 weeks post-SBRT, at nephrectomy. Treatment described: 15 Gy SBRT to primary tumor, nephrectomy 4 weeks later. The sequencing here drew on blood, taken from a patient whose treatment included radiotherapy and nephrectomy. These receptor sequences come from a woman in her fifties or sixties with renal cell carcinoma.

The V call is TRBV10-2, the J call TRBJ2-3; unclear D gene. Looked up from germline, CDR1 is WSHSY and CDR2 is SAAADI. The CDR3 spans 14 residues. The V end was cut by 2 bases, the J end by 2 bases, with 8 bases between. The CDR3 reads CASSEGIHTDTQYF. In DNA form, the CDR3 reads TGCGCCAGCAGTGAGGGGATACACACAGATACGCAGTATTTT.

The chain links TRBV11-1 to TRBJ1-1, with TRBD1 matching over 9 bases. In germline, CDR1 is SGHAT, CDR2 FQDESV (reference sequence). J was trimmed by 5 bases and V by 4 bases; bases with no gene match: 8. The CDR3 totals 15 residues. CDR3 in amino acids: CASSSLGQGRTEAFF. As DNA, the CDR3 is TGTGCCAGCAGCTCTTTGGGACAGGGTCGGACTGAAGCTTTCTTT.

The chain couples TRBV29-1 to TRBJ2-5; D is unresolved. The CDR3 spans 14 residues. CDR1 is SQVTM and CDR2 is ANQGSEA in the germline V gene. The V end was cut by 3 bases, the J end by 5 bases, with 16 bases between. CDR3 in amino acids: CSVDSYPNRETQYF. DNA of the CDR3: TGCAGCGTTGATAGTTACCCTAATAGGGAGACCCAGTACTTC.

The rearrangement uses TRBV10-3 and TRBJ1-3, with a tentative D call TRBD1 (6 bases). Germline values: CDR1 ENHRY, CDR2 SYGVKD. The CDR3 has 17 amino acids. Trimming took off 0 bases at V and 7 bases at J, with 19 bases between the two ends. Here the CDR3 reads CAISESGGQGRWNTIYF. The CDR3 DNA reads TGTGCCATCAGTGAGTCCGGGGGCCAGGGACGGTGGAACACCATATATTTT.

The V call is TRBV7-2, the J call TRBJ1-1; 9 nucleotides align to TRBD1. In germline, CDR1 is SGHTA, CDR2 FQGNSA. CDR3 length equals 15 residues. V lost 3 bases, J lost 1 base, and 3 bases stayed unmatched. The CDR3 sequence is CASSFQTGGNTEAFF. CDR3 nucleotide sequence: TGTGCCAGCAGCTTCCAGACAGGGGGGAACACTGAAGCTTTCTTT.

V is TRBV19 and J is TRBJ1-5; D is ambiguous. This CDR3 has 15 residues. V lost 5 bases to trimming and J lost 3 bases, with 14 bases between them. The germline gives CDR1 LNHDA, CDR2 SQIVND (reference sequence). Here the CDR3 reads CASSSVGGNNQPQHF. The CDR3 DNA sequence: TGTGCCAGTAGTTCCGTCGGAGGGAACAATCAGCCCCAGCATTTT.

The rearrangement links TRBV11-2 to TRBJ1-3; 7 bases are shared with TRBD1. The CDR3 runs 14 residues. The V gene's germline CDR1 is SGHAT and CDR2 FQNNGV. V dropped 4 bases and J dropped 4; count of bases not matched to a gene: 4. In DNA form, the CDR3 reads TGTGCCAGCAGCTCAGGGGGGACGGGAAACACCATATATTTT. It is translated as CASSSGGTGNTIYF.

In this sample, this clone turned up once. This chain connects TRBV30 to TRBJ1-2; unclear D gene. Germline CDR1 is GTSNPN and CDR2 is SVGIG (reference sequence). The CDR3 contains 13 residues. V was cut by 0 bases and J by 5 bases, with 10 bases left in between. The DNA for the CDR3 is TGTGCCTGGAGTGTACGGCTAACTTATGGCTACACCTTC. It yields the protein CAWSVRLTYGYTF. Full variable domain (rest looked up from reference TRBV30 and TRBJ1-2): SQTIHQWPATLVQPVGSPLSLECTVEGTSNPNLYWYRQAAGRGLQLLFYSVGIGQISSEVPQNLSASRPQDRQFILSSKKLLLSDSGFYLCAWSVRLTYGYTFGSGTRLTVV.

J is TRBJ1-6 and V is TRBV11-2; 9 bases agree with TRBD1. Germline lookup yields CDR1 SGHAT and CDR2 FQNNGV. CDR3 size: 17 residues. V gave up 2 bases and J gave up 10 bases; unmatched junction bases: 12. The CDR3 nucleotides read TGTGCCAGCAGCTTATTCCCTGGGGGACAGGGTGGGTCACCCCTCCACTTT. Its protein product is CASSLFPGGQGGSPLHF.

The chain uses TRBV18 and TRBJ1-1; TRBD1 aligns across 8 bases. The germline gives CDR1 KGHSH, CDR2 LQKENI. The CDR3 covers 13 residues. The V and J ends lost 3 bases and 7 bases, in that order; junction bases with no gene match: 4. For the CDR3, the DNA is TGTGCCAGCTCACCGGGGACAGGCGGTGAAGCTTTCTTT. Residues: CASSPGTGGEAFF.

The V gene is TRBV7-9, the J gene TRBJ2-7; 12 nucleotides line up with TRBD2. CDR1 is SEHNR and CDR2 is FQNEAQ in the germline V gene (reference sequence). After removal of 1 base from V and 4 bases from J, the junction contained 2 bases not matched to a gene. The CDR3 totals 15 residues. The chain's CDR3 is CASSLDGLAGYEQYF. In DNA form, the CDR3 reads TGTGCCAGCAGCTTAGATGGACTAGCGGGGTACGAGCAGTACTTC.

V usage is TRBV6-5 and J usage is TRBJ1-1; D perhaps matches TRBD1 (5 bases). The CDR3 loop spans 16 amino acids. V was trimmed by 0 bases and J by 1 base, leaving 12 bases between them. Looked up from germline, CDR1 is MNHEY and CDR2 is SVGAGI. CDR3 sequence (DNA): TGTGCCAGCAGTTACTCGAAAGGGGCCGGGAACACTGAAGCTTTCTTT. Its translation is CASSYSKGAGNTEAFF.

This clone was seen only a few times. At one end, the junction sequence differs from germline, possibly due to a read error. The chain joins TRBV2 to TRBJ2-7; D perhaps matches TRBD1 (6 bases). The CDR3 contains 14 residues. Germline V gene lookup returns CDR1 SNHLY and CDR2 FYNNEI. CDR3 loop: CASREDRSSYEQYF. As DNA, the CDR3 is TGTGCCAGCAGAGAAGACAGGAGCTCCTACGAGCAGTACTTC.

In the case of this clone: The sample holds other DNA sequences that translate to the same CDR3. The chain has TRBV5-1 and TRBJ2-3; D call uncertain. Germline V gives CDR1 SGHRS, CDR2 YFSETQ. The V gene lost 0 bases and the J gene lost 2 bases, with 7 bases spanning the gap. This CDR3 region has 14 residues. CDR3 nucleotides: TGCGCCAGCAGCTTGGACAGCCCCACAGATACGCAGTATTTT. Translated: CASSLDSPTDTQYF.

The chain uses TRBV5-1 and TRBJ2-1, with TRBD1 matching over 9 bases. Germline lookup yields CDR1 SGHRS and CDR2 YFSETQ. This CDR3 contains 17 residues. V shed 6 bases and J 6 bases; nucleotides not matched to a gene: 16. The CDR3 nucleotides read TGCGCCAGCACTCCCGCCCCCGGGACAGGGATCTTCAATGAGCAGTTCTTC. It specifies CASTPAPGTGIFNEQFF. Full variable domain (outside the CDR3, taken from reference TRBV5-1 and TRBJ2-1): KAGVTQTPRYLIKTRGQQVTLSCSPISGHRSVSWYQQTPGQGLQFLFEYFSETQRNKGNFPGRFSGRQFSNSRSEMNVSTLELGDSALYLCASTPAPGTGIFNEQFFGPGTRLTVL.

The V and J genes are TRBV30 and TRBJ2-7; no clear D gene. V shed 0 bases and J shed 2 bases, with 5 bases lying between them. CDR1 GTSNPN and CDR2 SVGIG come from the germline V gene (reference sequence). The CDR3 length is 12 residues. The CDR3 DNA is TGTGCCTGGAGTGTACGTGCCTACGAGCAGTACTTC. Its protein is CAWSVRAYEQYF.

The chain recombines TRBV11-2 with TRBJ1-1; D is undetermined. The V and J ends lost 5 bases and 5 bases respectively, with 21 bases between them. The length of the CDR3 is 16 residues. Germline CDR1 reads SGHAT; CDR2 reads FQNNGV. The CDR3 here is CASSEAWESLWTEAFF. CDR3 DNA: TGTGCCAGCAGCGAGGCGTGGGAGAGTCTGTGGACTGAAGCTTTCTTT.

CDR3 nucleotide sequence: TGTGCCAGCAGGGGGACAGGGGCTGGGGCCAACGTCCTGACTTTC. Its translation: CASRGTGAGANVLTF. This sequence joins TRBV6-5 and TRBJ2-6, with 10 bases lining up with TRBD1. The CDR3 is 15 amino acids. Trimming cost V 6 bases and J 2 bases; bases outside gene matches: 1. CDR1 is MNHEY, CDR2 SVGAGI, per germline.

This chain links TRBV29-1 with TRBJ2-4; D unresolved. This CDR3 spans 13 amino acids. Germline lookup yields CDR1 SQVTM and CDR2 ANQGSEA. Trimming cost V 5 bases and J 6 bases, with 14 bases left between them. CDR3 nucleotides: TGCAGCGTTCGGACGGCTAACGGAAACATTCAGTACTTC. Its translation: CSVRTANGNIQYF.

The rearrangement uses TRBV2 and TRBJ1-1; no definite D call. The germline V gene has CDR1 SNHLY and CDR2 FYNNEI. The CDR3 consists of 15 residues. The germline V and J ends were trimmed by 1 base and 4 bases, with 13 bases remaining between them. CDR3 in DNA: TGTGCCAGCAGTGAAGAGGAAGGTGGGGTCACTGAAGCTTTCTTT. Translating gives CASSEEEGGVTEAFF.

The V call is TRBV6-5, the J call TRBJ1-4; D is undetermined. Germline V CDR1 and CDR2: MNHEY, SVGAGI. V gave up 5 bases and J gave up 6 bases, with 10 bases separating them. The CDR3 is 13 amino acids. CDR3 residues: CASSPPGDEKLFF. CDR3 coding DNA: TGTGCCAGCAGTCCCCCCGGTGATGAAAAACTGTTTTTT.

This clone has only one observation. The chain combines TRBV29-1 with TRBJ2-1; TRBD1 is a possible D gene (6 bases). Trimming cost V 4 bases and J 5 bases, with 12 bases left between them. The CDR3 extends over 13 amino acids. Germline V gives CDR1 SQVTM, CDR2 ANQGSEA. The CDR3 DNA follows: TGCAGCGTTGTGGGGGCGAGAAACAATGAGCAGTTCTTC. Translated: CSVVGARNNEQFF.

The chain couples TRBV5-8 to TRBJ2-3, with D possibly matching TRBD2 (5 bases). Germline V lookup: CDR1 SGHTS, CDR2 YDEGEE. V shed 0 bases and J shed 6 bases, with 11 bases lying between them. The CDR3 totals 14 residues. DNA for the CDR3: TGTGCCAGCAGCTTGGTCGGGGTTTTCGATACGCAGTATTTT. This codes for CASSLVGVFDTQYF.

The rearrangement uses TRBV9 and TRBJ1-1; D unresolved. V was shortened by 0 bases and J by 0 bases, with 9 bases between the two germline ends. The CDR3 has 15 amino acids. The germline V gene encodes CDR1 SGDLS and CDR2 YYNGEE. The chain's CDR3 is CASSVGPFMNTEAFF. The CDR3 nucleotides read TGTGCCAGCAGCGTAGGTCCATTCATGAACACTGAAGCTTTCTTT.